A single sample is the source of the 3 T cell receptor beta chains below, sequenced in a study of radiotherapy plus CTLA-4 blockade in lung cancer. Measured with immunoSEQ multiplex PCR; TCRdb has only the in-frame clones, and not every one. Here the sample spans 95,000 to 150,000 clones, just under 90% being singletons. The sequencing here drew on peripheral blood, taken from a patient treated with radiotherapy plus ipilimumab. All receptors derive from a human donor with non-small cell lung cancer that progressed on radiotherapy plus ipilimumab.

The CDR3: CASSPLAGAPYEQYF. The CDR3 DNA is TGTGCCAGCAGCCCGTTAGCGGGAGCCCCCTACGAGCAGTACTTC. J is TRBJ2-7 and V is TRBV5-5; 9 bases are shared with TRBD2. There are 15 residues in the CDR3. Losses at the gene ends were 4 bases for V and 2 bases for J; bases not matched to a gene: 7. In germline, CDR1 is SGHKS, CDR2 YYEKEE (reference sequence).

The rearrangement uses TRBV30 and TRBJ1-1, with D perhaps TRBD1 (5 bases). This CDR3 comprises 13 residues. Germline V gives CDR1 GTSNPN, CDR2 SVGIG (reference sequence). The V gene lost 3 bases and the J gene lost 4 bases, with 12 bases spanning the gap. The CDR3 nucleotides read TGTGCCTGGAGCAGGGCTGAATTCACTGAAGCTTTCTTT. Translation: CAWSRAEFTEAFF.

In its sample, this clone was seen a few times. J is TRBJ2-5 and V is TRBV19; D gene unclear. CDR1 is LNHDA and CDR2 is SQIVND in the germline V gene (reference sequence). V was shortened by 3 bases and J by 3 bases, with 8 bases between the two germline ends. The CDR3 totals 13 residues. This CDR3 is CASSISAKETQYF. In DNA form, the CDR3 reads TGTGCCAGTAGTATTTCCGCCAAAGAGACCCAGTACTTC.